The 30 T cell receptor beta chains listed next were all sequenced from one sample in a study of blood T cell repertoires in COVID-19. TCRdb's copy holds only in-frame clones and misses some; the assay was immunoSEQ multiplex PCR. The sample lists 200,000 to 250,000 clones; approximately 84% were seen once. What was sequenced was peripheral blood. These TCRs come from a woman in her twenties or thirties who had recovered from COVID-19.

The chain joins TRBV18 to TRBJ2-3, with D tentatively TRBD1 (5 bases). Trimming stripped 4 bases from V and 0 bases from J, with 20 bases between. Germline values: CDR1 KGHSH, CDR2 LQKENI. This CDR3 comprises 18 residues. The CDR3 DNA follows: TGTGCCAGCTCACGCATCGATTGGGGCCTGTCGAGCACAGATACGCAGTATTTT. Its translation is CASSRIDWGLSSTDTQYF.

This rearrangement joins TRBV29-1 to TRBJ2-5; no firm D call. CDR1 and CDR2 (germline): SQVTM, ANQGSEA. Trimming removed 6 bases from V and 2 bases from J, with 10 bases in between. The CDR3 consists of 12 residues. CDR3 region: CSVALLQETQYF. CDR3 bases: TGCAGCGTCGCCCTATTACAAGAGACCCAGTACTTC.

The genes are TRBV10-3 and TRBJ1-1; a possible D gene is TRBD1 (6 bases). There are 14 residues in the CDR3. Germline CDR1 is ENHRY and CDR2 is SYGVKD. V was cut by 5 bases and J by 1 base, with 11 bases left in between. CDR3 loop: CAISTGLGNTEAFF. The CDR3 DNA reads TGTGCCATCAGTACAGGGTTGGGGAACACTGAAGCTTTCTTT.

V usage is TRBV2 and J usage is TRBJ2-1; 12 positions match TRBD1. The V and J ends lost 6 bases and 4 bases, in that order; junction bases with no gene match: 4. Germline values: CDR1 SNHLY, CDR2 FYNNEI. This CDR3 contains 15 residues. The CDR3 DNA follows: TGTGCCAGCAGGGGACAGGGGGCGCGGTACAATGAGCAGTTCTTC. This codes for CASRGQGARYNEQFF.

The CDR3 region has the DNA TGCGCCAGCAGCCAAGAGGCAGGGTCCTATGGCTACACCTTC. Its protein product is CASSQEAGSYGYTF. The V call is TRBV4-1, the J call TRBJ1-2; maybe TRBD1 (5 bases). CDR3 size: 14 residues. The V end lost 0 bases, the J end lost 4 bases, and 9 bases lay between the germline ends. Germline V gene data show CDR1 as MGHRA and CDR2 as YSYEKL.

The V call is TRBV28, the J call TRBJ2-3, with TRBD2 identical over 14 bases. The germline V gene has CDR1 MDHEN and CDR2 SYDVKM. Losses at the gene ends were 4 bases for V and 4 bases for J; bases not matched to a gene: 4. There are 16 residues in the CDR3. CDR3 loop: CASSSQTSGGADTQYF. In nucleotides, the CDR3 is TGTGCCAGCAGTTCCCAGACTAGCGGGGGGGCAGATACGCAGTATTTT.

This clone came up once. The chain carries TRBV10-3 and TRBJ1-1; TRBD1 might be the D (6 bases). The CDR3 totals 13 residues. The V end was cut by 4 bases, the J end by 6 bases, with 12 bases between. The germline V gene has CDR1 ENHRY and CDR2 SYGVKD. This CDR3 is CAISVGGGAEAFF. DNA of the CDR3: TGTGCCATCAGTGTCGGGGGGGGCGCTGAAGCTTTCTTT.

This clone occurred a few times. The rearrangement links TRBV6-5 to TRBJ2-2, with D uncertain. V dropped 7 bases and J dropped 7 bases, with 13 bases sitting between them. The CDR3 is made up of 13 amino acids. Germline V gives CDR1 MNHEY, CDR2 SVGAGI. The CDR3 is CASIRPGGGELFF. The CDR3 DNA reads TGTGCCAGCATCCGGCCCGGCGGCGGGGAGCTGTTTTTT.

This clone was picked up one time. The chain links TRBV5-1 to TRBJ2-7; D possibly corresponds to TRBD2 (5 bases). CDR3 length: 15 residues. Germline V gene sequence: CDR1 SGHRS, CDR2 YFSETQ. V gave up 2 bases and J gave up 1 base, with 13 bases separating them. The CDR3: CASSFTVAGSYEQYF. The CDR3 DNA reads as TGCGCCAGCAGCTTTACAGTTGCGGGTTCCTACGAGCAGTACTTC.

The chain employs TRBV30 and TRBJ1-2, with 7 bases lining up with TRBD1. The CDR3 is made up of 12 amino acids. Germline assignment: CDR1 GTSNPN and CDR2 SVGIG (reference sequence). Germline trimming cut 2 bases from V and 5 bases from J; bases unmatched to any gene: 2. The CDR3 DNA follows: TGTGCCTGGAGTTCGACAGGGTATGGCTACACCTTC. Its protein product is CAWSSTGYGYTF.

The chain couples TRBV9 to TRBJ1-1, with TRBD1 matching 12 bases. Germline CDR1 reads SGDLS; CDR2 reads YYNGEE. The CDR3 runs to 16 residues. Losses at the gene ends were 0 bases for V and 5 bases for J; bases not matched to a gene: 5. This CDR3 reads CASSVEEGQGATEAFF. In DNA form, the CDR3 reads TGTGCCAGCAGCGTAGAAGAGGGACAGGGGGCGACTGAAGCTTTCTTT.

The CDR3 sequence: CARTPTSQTGGNQPQHF. CDR3 in DNA: TGTGCCAGAACCCCCACTTCACAGACAGGGGGCAATCAGCCCCAGCATTTT. The chain combines TRBV5-3 with TRBJ1-5; 8 bases are shared with TRBD1. TRBV5-3 is placed among ORFs of uncertain function. V lost 6 bases, J lost 2 bases, and 13 bases stayed unmatched. CDR3 length: 17 amino acids.

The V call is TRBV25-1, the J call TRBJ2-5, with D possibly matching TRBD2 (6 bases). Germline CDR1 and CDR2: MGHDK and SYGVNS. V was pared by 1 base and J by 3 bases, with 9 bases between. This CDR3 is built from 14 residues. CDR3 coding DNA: TGTGCCAGCAGTGAATGGGGGGTTGAAGAGACCCAGTACTTC. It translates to CASSEWGVEETQYF. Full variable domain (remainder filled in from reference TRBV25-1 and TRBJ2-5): EADIYQTPRYLVIGTGKKITLECSQTMGHDKMYWYQQDPGMELHLIHYSYGVNSTEKGDLSSESTVSRIRTEHFPLTLESARPSHTSQYLCASSEWGVEETQYFGPGTRLLVL.

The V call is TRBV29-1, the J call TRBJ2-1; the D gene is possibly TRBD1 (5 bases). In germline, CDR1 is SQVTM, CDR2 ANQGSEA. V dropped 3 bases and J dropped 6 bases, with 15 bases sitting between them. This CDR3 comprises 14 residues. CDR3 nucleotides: TGCAGCGTTGATAGGCAGGGTATCGGCAATGAGCAGTTCTTC. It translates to CSVDRQGIGNEQFF.

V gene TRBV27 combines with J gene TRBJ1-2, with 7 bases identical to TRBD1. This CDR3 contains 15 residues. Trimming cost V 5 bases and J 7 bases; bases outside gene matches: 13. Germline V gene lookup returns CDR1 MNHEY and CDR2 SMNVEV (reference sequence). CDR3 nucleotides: TGTGCCAGCAGTCTGTTCCGGGACAGCCCCGGTGGCTACACCTTC. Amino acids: CASSLFRDSPGGYTF.

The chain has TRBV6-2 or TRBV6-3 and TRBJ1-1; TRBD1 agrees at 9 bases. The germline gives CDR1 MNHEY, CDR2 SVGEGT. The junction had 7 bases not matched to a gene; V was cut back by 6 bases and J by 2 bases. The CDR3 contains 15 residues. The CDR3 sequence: CASSILGQGNTEAFF. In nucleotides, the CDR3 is TGTGCCAGCAGCATATTGGGACAGGGCAACACTGAAGCTTTCTTT.

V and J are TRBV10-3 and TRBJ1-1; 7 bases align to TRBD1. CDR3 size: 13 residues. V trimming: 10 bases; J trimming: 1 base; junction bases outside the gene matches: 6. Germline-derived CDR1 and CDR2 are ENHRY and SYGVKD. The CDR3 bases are TGTGCCACAGTACAGGGGAGGAACACTGAAGCTTTCTTT. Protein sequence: CATVQGRNTEAFF.

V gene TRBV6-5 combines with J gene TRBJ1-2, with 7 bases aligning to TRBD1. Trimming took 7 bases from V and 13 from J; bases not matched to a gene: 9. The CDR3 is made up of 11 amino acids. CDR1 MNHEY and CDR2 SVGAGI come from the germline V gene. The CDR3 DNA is TGTGCCAGCACCGACCGGACAGGATGCACCTTC. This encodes CASTDRTGCTF.

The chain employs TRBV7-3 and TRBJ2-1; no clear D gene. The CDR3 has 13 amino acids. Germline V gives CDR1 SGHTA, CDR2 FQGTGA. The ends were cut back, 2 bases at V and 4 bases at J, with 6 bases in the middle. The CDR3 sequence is CASSLDGYNEQFF. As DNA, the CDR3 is TGTGCCAGCAGCTTAGACGGGTACAATGAGCAGTTCTTC.

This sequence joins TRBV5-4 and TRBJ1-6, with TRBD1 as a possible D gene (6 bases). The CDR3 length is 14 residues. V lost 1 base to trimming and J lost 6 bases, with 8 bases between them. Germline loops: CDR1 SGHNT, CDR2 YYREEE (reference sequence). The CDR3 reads CASSLTGTNSPLHF. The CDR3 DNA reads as TGTGCCAGCAGCTTGACAGGGACTAATTCACCCCTCCACTTT.

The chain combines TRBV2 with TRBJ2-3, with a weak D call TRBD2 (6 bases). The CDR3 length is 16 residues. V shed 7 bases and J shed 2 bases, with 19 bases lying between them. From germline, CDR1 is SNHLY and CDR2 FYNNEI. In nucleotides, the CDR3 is TGTGCCAGCACCCCACTAGCAACCTCCCTCACAGATACGCAGTATTTT. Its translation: CASTPLATSLTDTQYF.

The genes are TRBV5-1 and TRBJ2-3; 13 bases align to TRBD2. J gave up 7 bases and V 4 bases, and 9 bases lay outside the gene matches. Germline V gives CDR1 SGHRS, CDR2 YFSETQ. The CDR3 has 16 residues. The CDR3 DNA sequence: TGCGCCAGCAGCCCATATACTAGCGGGGGGGCGAATACGCAGTATTTT. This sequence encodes CASSPYTSGGANTQYF.

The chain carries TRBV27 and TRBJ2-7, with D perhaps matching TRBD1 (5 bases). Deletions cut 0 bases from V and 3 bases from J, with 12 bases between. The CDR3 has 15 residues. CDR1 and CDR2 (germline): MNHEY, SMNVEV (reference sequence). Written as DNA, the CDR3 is TGTGCCAGCAGTTTATCGACGACAGCGAGCTACGAGCAGTACTTC. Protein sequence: CASSLSTTASYEQYF.

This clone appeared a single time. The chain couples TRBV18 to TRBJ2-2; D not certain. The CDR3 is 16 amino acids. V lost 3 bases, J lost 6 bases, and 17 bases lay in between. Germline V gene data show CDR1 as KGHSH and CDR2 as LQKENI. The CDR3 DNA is TGTGCCAGCTCACCCCCCGACCGCAGACGGGCCGGGGAGCTGTTTTTT. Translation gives CASSPPDRRRAGELFF.

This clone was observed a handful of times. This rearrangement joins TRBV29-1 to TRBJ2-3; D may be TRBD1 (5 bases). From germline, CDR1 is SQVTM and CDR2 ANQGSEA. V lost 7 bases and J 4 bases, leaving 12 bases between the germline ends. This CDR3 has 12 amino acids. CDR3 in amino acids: CSGTIRADTQYF. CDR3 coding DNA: TGCAGCGGGACAATTAGGGCAGATACGCAGTATTTT.

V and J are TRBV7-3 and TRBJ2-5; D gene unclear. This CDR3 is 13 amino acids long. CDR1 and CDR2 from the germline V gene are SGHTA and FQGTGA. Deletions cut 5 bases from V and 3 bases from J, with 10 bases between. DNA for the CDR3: TGTGCCAGCAGCCCCTCCCAGGAAGAGACCCAGTACTTC. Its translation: CASSPSQEETQYF.

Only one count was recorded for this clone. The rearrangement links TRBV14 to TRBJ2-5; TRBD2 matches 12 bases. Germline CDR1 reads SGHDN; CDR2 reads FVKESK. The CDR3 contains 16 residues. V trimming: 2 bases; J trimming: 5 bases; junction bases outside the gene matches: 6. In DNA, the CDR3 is TGTGCCAGCAGCCAAATACTAGCGGGGGGACGGGAGACCCAGTACTTC. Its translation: CASSQILAGGRETQYF.

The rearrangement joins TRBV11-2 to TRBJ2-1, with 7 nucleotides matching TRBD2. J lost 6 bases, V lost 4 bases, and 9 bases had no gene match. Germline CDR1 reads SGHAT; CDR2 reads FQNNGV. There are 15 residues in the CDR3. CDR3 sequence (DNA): TGTGCCAGCAGCTATGTTCCCAGCGGGGTCAATGAGCAGTTCTTC. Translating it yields CASSYVPSGVNEQFF.

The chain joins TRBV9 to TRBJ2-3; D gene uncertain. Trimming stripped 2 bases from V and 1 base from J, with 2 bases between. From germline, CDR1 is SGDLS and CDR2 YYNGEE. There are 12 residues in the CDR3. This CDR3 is CASSVGTDTQYF. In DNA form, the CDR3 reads TGTGCCAGCAGCGTCGGCACAGATACGCAGTATTTT.

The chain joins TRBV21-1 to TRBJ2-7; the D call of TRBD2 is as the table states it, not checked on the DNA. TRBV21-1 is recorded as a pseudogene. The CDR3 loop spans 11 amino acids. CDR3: CASSRSLQYQF. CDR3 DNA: TGTGCCAGCAGCAGGAGCCTACAATACCAATTC.